This T cell receptor (beta chain) was sequenced in a study of blood T cell repertoires in COVID-19. Sequenced by immunoSEQ multiplex PCR; TCRdb stores in-frame clones only, minus some. The table has 300,000 to 450,000 clones, roughly 86% seen once. Germline CDR1 is SGHKS and CDR2 is YYEKEE (reference sequence). The CDR3 is made up of 13 amino acids. V was pared by 1 base and J by 2 bases, with 6 bases between. The source of this sequence is a man between 25 and 39 years old who had recovered from COVID-19. Sequenced: PBMCs or T cells enriched from blood (not recorded which). The chain combines TRBV5-5 with TRBJ1-2; D not certain. As DNA, the CDR3 is TGTGCCAGCAGCTTGAGCGGGAACTATGGCTACACCTTC. As protein: CASSLSGNYGYTF.